Here is one T cell receptor beta chain with its context. Its cognate antigen has yet to be identified. The record has no base qualities; no much larger clone is one base away. This sample includes further DNA sequences coding for the same CDR3. These data originate in a study of shared clonotypes between healthy human individuals (dated by TCRdb to about 2020). The study in broad terms: The cohort included three men and a couple of women between 18 and 49 years of age. Per donor, three plates each were used for CD4 naive and CD4 memory, two for CD8 naive, and one for CD8 memory. Blood TCR repertoires of roughly five healthy adults were deeply sequenced to estimate repertoire size and the extent of clonotype sharing between individuals. Different laboratories and diverse techniques were used to prepare libraries and sequence TCR repertoires, to increase sequencing depth and limit assay-specific biases. Between about 0.94 and 8.9 billion PBMCs per donor were obtained by leukapheresis. Paper-wide results and their limitations: The genetic and exposure-history diversity represented was limited by the small number of donors. Estimated clonotype richness was generally larger for naive than for memory subsets. Pairwise subsampling led to the expectation that sequencing depth would affect the degree of clonotype sharing among donors. Rarefaction of sorted-subset datasets indicated incomplete sequencing despite the large sequencing depth. Sampling was limited to blood, and TCR repertoires in tissue likely differ from TCR repertoires in blood. Higher generation probabilities were observed for clonotypes shared by all four sorted-subset donors than for non-shared clonotypes. Approximately 4.8% of naive CD4, roughly 3.6% of naive CD8, about 2.1% of memory CD4, and 0.4% of memory CD8 clonotypes were shared across several donors.

Healthy HIV-negative adults with no recently reported acute infections or vaccinations were included as donors. Only Caucasian adults living in Nashville, Tennessee, USA were represented among the donors. CD4+ T cells were enriched by magnetic negative selection, after which naive cells were positively selected on CD45RA and the negative fraction was taken as the memory subset. After blood collection by leukapheresis, PBMCs were isolated using Ficoll-Histopaque density gradient centrifugation and then cryopreserved in the vapor phase of liquid nitrogen. Analytical flow cytometry was used to check the purity and quantity of each magnetically sorted T cell population. From each sorted fraction, genomic DNA was isolated and quantified by UV absorbance on a Nanodrop 2000c. Using the deep immunoSEQ assay, multiplex PCR amplified TCR CDR3 regions from genomic DNA. Extracted genomic DNA from each cell subset was distributed evenly across all wells of several immunoSEQ 96-well plates, and each plate was treated as a replicate. For sorted subsets, 150 to 200 ng genomic DNA, equal to 25,000 to 35,000 T cell genomes, was loaded into each replicate PCR. Purified libraries were quantified with a Qubit 3.0 fluorometer, sized on a Bioanalyzer 2100, and re-quantified with the KAPA Library Quantification kit. Each immunoSEQ 96-well plate was sequenced on its own single-read 150-cycle Illumina NextSeq 550 flow cell. As for the original processing: Because the immunoSEQ output held only junctional sequences and lacked quality scores, the filtering could not match the filtering applied to full-length reads. To assign V/J genes and CDR3, sequences were annotated against IMGT germline references using PyIR, a Python wrapper for IgBLAST v1.9. Reads were filtered out if the reads had weak V/J assignments (E-value above 1e-6), no CDR3, stop codons, out-of-frame junctions, or ambiguous translated residues. A V3J clonotype was defined by an identical inferred V gene, J gene, and CDR3 amino acid sequence. The percentage overlap between two repertoires was calculated by dividing the number of shared unique clonotypes by the size of the smaller repertoire. Three approaches were used to assess repertoire richness: RTK rarefaction, the Chao1 estimator, and Recon v2.1 estimates of unobserved clonotypes. Generation probabilities were computed with OLGA for all TCRbeta clonotypes obtained by the gDNA method from several donors. The immuneACCESS repertoire file appears here via TCRdb, limited to in-frame rearrangements. These files lack a portion of the clones; in checked studies, under half of the deficit traces to unresolved V genes, and the cause of the others is not known. The V and J calls and clone size come from that table; D and trimming were worked out from the DNA. Recorded for this sample are some 2,000,000 clones; 85% to 95% of them occurred a single time. The ten biggest clones cover approximately 0.13% of the sample.

CDR1 KGHSH and CDR2 LQKENI were looked up in the germline V gene. From the cysteine through the phenylalanine, the CDR3 covers 14 amino acids. Solely the CDR3 DNA is kept, with 42 bases framed from the first base. Trimming removed 3 bases from V and 2 bases from J, leaving 10 bases between the germline ends. The receptor was isolated from a man aged 18 to 30 in good health. The sequence links TRBV18 to TRBJ1-1, with a tentative D gene TRBD1 over 5 matching bases. The material sequenced was naive CD4+ T cells sorted from blood. What the cell subset or site label conveys for this sample: CD45RA+ positively selected. The DNA sequence is as follows: TGTGCCAGCTCACCCCAGGGTGGAAACACTGAAGCTTTCTTT. The resulting protein is CASSPQGGNTEAFF.